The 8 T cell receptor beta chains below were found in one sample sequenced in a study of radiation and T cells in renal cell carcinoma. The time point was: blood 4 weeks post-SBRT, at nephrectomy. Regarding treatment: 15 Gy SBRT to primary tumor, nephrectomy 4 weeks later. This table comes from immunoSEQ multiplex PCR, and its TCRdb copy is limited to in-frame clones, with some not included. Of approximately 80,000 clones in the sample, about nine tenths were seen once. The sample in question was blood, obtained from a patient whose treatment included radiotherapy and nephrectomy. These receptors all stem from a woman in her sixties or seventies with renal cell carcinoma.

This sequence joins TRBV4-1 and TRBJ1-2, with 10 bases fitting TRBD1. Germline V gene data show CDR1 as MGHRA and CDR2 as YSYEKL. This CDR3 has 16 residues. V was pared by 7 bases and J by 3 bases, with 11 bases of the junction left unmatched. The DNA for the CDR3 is TGCGCCAGCACCCTACGTGGGGGACAGGGGTACTATGGCTACACCTTC. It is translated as CASTLRGGQGYYGYTF.

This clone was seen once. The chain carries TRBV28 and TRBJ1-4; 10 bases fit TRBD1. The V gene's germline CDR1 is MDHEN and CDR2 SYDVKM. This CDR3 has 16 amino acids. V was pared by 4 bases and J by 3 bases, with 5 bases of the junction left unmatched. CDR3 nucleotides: TGTGCCAGCAGTTCATCCGGGACAGGGGCTAATGAAAAACTGTTTTTT. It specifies CASSSSGTGANEKLFF.

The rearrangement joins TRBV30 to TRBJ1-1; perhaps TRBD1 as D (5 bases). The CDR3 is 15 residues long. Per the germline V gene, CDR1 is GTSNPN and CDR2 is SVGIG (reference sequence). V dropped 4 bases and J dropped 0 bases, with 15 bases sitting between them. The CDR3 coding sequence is TGTGCCTGGATTCACACCGGGACGGTGAACACTGAAGCTTTCTTT. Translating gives CAWIHTGTVNTEAFF.

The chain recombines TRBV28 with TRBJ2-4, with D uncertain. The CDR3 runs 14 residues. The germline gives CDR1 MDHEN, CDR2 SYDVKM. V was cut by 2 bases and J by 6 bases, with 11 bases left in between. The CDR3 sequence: CASSLREWRNIQYF. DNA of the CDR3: TGTGCCAGCAGTTTACGTGAATGGAGAAACATTCAGTACTTC.

This chain's CDR3 is CASSRSGGHYNEQFF. Here the CDR3 DNA reads TGTGCCAGCAGCCGTAGCGGGGGCCATTACAATGAGCAGTTCTTC. V usage is TRBV6-6 and J usage is TRBJ2-1; TRBD2 aligns across 9 bases. The V and J ends lost 6 bases and 4 bases, in that order; junction bases with no gene match: 7. The V gene's germline CDR1 is MNHNY and CDR2 SVGAGI (reference sequence). The CDR3 is made up of 15 amino acids.

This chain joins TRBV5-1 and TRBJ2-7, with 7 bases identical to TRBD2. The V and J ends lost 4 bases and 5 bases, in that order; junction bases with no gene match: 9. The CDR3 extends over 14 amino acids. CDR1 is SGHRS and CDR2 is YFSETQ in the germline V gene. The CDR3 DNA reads TGCGCCAGCAGCCCGGGGGGAGTTCCTCACGAGCAGTACTTC. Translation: CASSPGGVPHEQYF.

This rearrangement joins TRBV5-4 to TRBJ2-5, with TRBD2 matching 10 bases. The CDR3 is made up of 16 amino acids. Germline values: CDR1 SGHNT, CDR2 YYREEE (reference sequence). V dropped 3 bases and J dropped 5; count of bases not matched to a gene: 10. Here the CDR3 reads CASSSKSGGAGETQYF. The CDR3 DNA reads TGTGCCAGCAGCTCCAAAAGCGGGGGGGCCGGGGAGACCCAGTACTTC.

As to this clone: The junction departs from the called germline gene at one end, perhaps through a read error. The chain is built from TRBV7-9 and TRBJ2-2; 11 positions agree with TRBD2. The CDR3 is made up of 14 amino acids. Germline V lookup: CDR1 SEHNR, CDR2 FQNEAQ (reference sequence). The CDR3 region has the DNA TGTGCCAGCAGCGTAGCGGGGGGGCCCGGGGAGCTGTTTTTT. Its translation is CASSVAGGPGELFF.